This T cell receptor (beta chain) derives from a study of PD-L1 blockade in urothelial cancer (dated 2017 in TCRdb). Study-level background: Every patient began therapy in about 2014 and was given atezolizumab 1,200 mg intravenously every 3 weeks. TCR sequencing covered pretreatment tumor samples and matched, serially collected peripheral blood taken before and after atezolizumab treatment. Durable clinical benefit meant progression-free survival longer than 6 months, and TCR features were also tested against progression-free and overall survival. In the same patients, pretreatment tumors underwent whole exome sequencing and RNA sequencing in addition to TCR sequencing. Nine patients reached durable clinical benefit, while 15 to 20 patients did not. Pretreatment blood TCR-seq was available for about 30 patients, at least one posttreatment blood collection was obtained for around 24 patients, and tumor TCR-seq was available for around 24 patients. An ECOG performance status of 0 or 1 was recorded for the patients, and 0 to 3 prior chemotherapy regimens had been received by the patients. About 85% of the roughly 29 patients were identified as males with urothelial cancer of bladder origin, and a prior smoking history was reported by 18 of 29 patients. An exploratory multi-omic analysis was conducted of the somatic, immune and clinical correlates of response to PD-L1 blockade with atezolizumab in urothelial cancer. Blood samples gave median yields of around 150,000 T cells and tens of thousands of unique TCRs, along with a median clonality of approximately 0.08. Blood samples were analyzed at 3 weeks after treatment start (second dose) and at 6 weeks after treatment start. The paper's findings and limits, for the study overall: A pretreatment peripheral blood TCR clonality below the median was linked to improved progression-free and overall survival. Because the sample size was small (n of about 29) and many exploratory analyses were performed, the results are intended to be hypothesis-generating. Patients with durable benefit showed greater expansion of tumor-associated TCR clones in peripheral blood 3 weeks after starting treatment (n of about 20, p = 0.022).

Comments on this clone: Its antigen is unknown. No base quality values were provided; no much bigger clone lies one nucleotide off.

A cohort of 25 to 35 patients with locally advanced or metastatic urothelial carcinoma, treated at Memorial Sloan Kettering on a trial protocol, was included. Peripheral blood mononuclear cells were collected pretreatment and during treatment, with between 1 and 8 total time points per patient. The Qiagen DNeasy Blood extraction kit was used to purify genomic DNA from total PBMCs and tumor samples. PBMCs were collected pretreatment and during treatment and were isolated and stored as previously described. To estimate absolute template abundance from read counts, synthetic TCR analog templates were spiked into each PCR. The immunoSEQ assay was used to amplify TCRbeta CDR3 regions from genomic DNA with bias-controlled V and J gene primers. Sequencing of rearranged TCRbeta segments was performed at approximately 20X coverage. Per the original workflow: Clustering was used to correct sequencing errors, and CDR3s were annotated against IMGT so that V, D and J genes could be assigned. Out-of-frame and stop-codon sequences were excluded, and only productive TCRbeta rearrangements were used in downstream analyses. Clonality was calculated as one minus the Shannon entropy normalized by the log of the number of unique productive sequences. Fisher's exact test with Benjamini-Hochberg correction, using a cutoff of adjusted p below 0.01, was how clones that differed between time points or between blood and tumor were identified. Not all clones reach the TCRdb copy of this immuneACCESS table, which keeps in-frame sequences only. Checked studies attribute under half of the gap to unresolved V genes and leave the rest unexplained. The V and J calls and clone size were taken over from that table, and D and trimming were inferred from the DNA. For this sample there are 45,000 or so clones; roughly four fifths appear just once. In total, the top ten clones hold approximately 3% of the sample.

CDR1 and CDR2 are drawn from the germline V gene: SGDLS, YYNGEE. The CDR3, cysteine through phenylalanine, is 16 amino acids long. The kept DNA is CDR3 alone, 48 bases in frame from the first base. Trimming accounts for 4 bases at V and 6 bases at J, while the number of junction bases matched to no gene is 12. The sequencing used PBMCs, collected around atezolizumab (anti-PD-L1) treatment. The V and J genes are TRBV9 and TRBJ2-2; 7 nucleotides in the junction match TRBD2. The receptor was derived from a man in his 70s with urothelial cancer. The CDR3 amino acid sequence is: CASSPTVTSGAGELFF. The DNA sequence reads TGTGCCAGCAGCCCAACCGTGACGAGCGGGGCCGGGGAGCTGTTTTTT.